This section outlines one T cell receptor beta chain sequence together with its context. Its antigen is unknown. Per-base qualities were not stored, and no clone one base away is much larger. These data belong to a study of shared clonotypes between healthy human individuals (dated by TCRdb to the early 2020s). About the full investigation: The cohort comprised a couple of women and a few men aged 18 to 49 years. For each donor, three plates each were used for CD4 naive and CD4 memory, two plates were used for CD8 naive, and one plate was used for CD8 memory. To estimate repertoire size and how much clonotype sharing occurs between individuals, the study deeply sequenced the blood TCR repertoires of five healthy adults. Different laboratories and diverse techniques were used to prepare libraries and sequence TCR repertoires, to increase sequencing depth and limit assay-specific biases. Leukapheresis yielded between about 0.94 and 9.5 billion PBMCs per donor.

Using the deep immunoSEQ assay, TCR CDR3 regions were amplified from genomic DNA by multiplex PCR. Genomic DNA extracted from each cell subset was distributed evenly over all wells of several immunoSEQ 96-well plates, and each plate served as one replicate. For sorted subsets, around 0.2 ug genomic DNA, equal to approximately 30,000 T cell genomes, was loaded into each replicate PCR. The purified libraries were quantified using a Qubit 3.0 fluorometer, sized with a Bioanalyzer 2100, and then quantified again using the KAPA Library Quantification kit. Every immunoSEQ 96-well plate was sequenced on a dedicated single-read 150-cycle Illumina NextSeq 550 flow cell. The authors' analysis ran thus. Because only junctional sequences without quality scores were contained in the immunoSEQ output, filtering matching that applied to full-length reads could not be performed. Sequences were annotated with PyIR, a Python wrapper for IgBLAST v1.9, using IMGT germline references to assign V/J genes and CDR3. Reads were removed for weak V/J assignments (E-value above 1e-6), missing CDR3, stop codons, out-of-frame junctions, or ambiguous translated residues. V3J clonotypes were defined by identical inferred V gene, J gene, and CDR3 amino acid sequence. Percentage overlap between repertoires was computed as shared unique clonotypes divided by the size of the smaller repertoire. Repertoire richness was assessed with RTK rarefaction, the Chao1 estimator, and Recon v2.1 estimates of unobserved clonotypes. Generation probabilities were computed with OLGA for all TCRbeta clonotypes obtained by the gDNA method from several donors. Drawn from immuneACCESS, this table holds only the in-frame rearrangements with V and J called that TCRdb kept. Clones are partly lost; checked studies trace under half to an unresolved V gene and leave the rest unexplained. The V and J calls and clone size come from that table; D and trimming were worked out from the DNA. The sample yields roughly 890,000 clones; around 93% were counted once. Clones ranked in the top ten supply more than 20% of the sample.

CD8 naive samples consisted of CD45RO-negative cells that were positively selected for CCR7, yielding a CD45RA+CCR7+ population without TemRA cells. Healthy HIV-negative adults with no recently reported acute infections or vaccinations were included as donors. Every donor was a Caucasian adult living in Nashville, Tennessee, USA. Blood was obtained by leukapheresis, after which PBMCs were separated by Ficoll-Histopaque density gradient centrifugation and cryopreserved in liquid nitrogen vapor phase. Analytical flow cytometry was used to check the purity and quantity of each magnetically sorted T cell population. Genomic DNA was isolated from each sorted fraction and quantified by UV absorbance on a Nanodrop 2000c. Paper-wide results and their limitations: Compared with non-shared clonotypes, the clonotypes found in all four sorted-subset donors had higher generation probabilities. Because the study included only a small number of donors, the genetic and exposure-history diversity represented was limited. Pairwise subsampling led to the expectation that sequencing depth would affect the degree of clonotype sharing among donors. Even with the large sequencing depth, rarefaction of the sorted-subset datasets indicated that sequencing was incomplete. Estimated clonotype richness was generally larger for naive than for memory subsets. Approximately 5% of naive CD4, 3.5% of naive CD8, roughly 2.4% of memory CD4, and around 0.4% of memory CD8 clonotypes were shared across several donors. Sampling was restricted to blood, and TCR repertoires in tissues likely differ from the TCR repertoires found in blood.

V and J lose 3 bases and 2 bases, and a span of 18 bases separates them. Its CDR3 holds 17 amino acids, cysteine through phenylalanine. The entry retains the CDR3 DNA only, 51 bases that are in frame from base 1. The germline V gene provides CDR1 SGHAT and CDR2 FQNNGV. The sequence came from a man between 25 and 39 years old in good health. Specimen: naive CD8+ T cells sorted from blood. The sample's cell subset or site label, in plain terms: CD45RA+CCR7+. The chain links TRBV11-2 with TRBJ2-3; TRBD2 is possibly the D segment (6 matching bases). The CDR3 in this case is CASSFLYRGTDTDTQYF. In nucleotide form, the sequence is TGTGCCAGCAGCTTTTTGTACAGAGGGACTGACACAGATACGCAGTATTTT.